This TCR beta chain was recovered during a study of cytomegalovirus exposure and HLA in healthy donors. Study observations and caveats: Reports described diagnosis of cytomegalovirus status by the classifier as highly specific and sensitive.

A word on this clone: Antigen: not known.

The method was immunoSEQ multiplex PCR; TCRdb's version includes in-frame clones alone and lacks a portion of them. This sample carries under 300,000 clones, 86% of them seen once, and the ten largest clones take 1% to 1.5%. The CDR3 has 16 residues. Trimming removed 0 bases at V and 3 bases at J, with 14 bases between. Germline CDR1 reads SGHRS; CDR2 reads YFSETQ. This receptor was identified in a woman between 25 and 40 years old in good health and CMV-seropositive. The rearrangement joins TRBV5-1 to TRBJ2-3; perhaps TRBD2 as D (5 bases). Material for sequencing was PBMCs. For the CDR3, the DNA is TGCGCCAGCAGCTTGGCTACTAGTGGTGTGACAGATACGCAGTATTTT. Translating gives CASSLATSGVTDTQYF.